This TCR beta chain was documented in a study of long-term antiretroviral therapy in people with HIV. This clone was counted once. Antigen unknown. General observations from the study: Pre-ART expanded TRB clones stayed dominant throughout, though often decreasing after ART.

The germline V gene has CDR1 SGDLS and CDR2 YYNGEE. The V gene end was trimmed by 0 bases and the J gene end by 0 bases; junction bases not matched to a gene: 3. The CDR3 contains 19 residues. Version v3.0 of the immunoSEQ assay was performed at survey level. Assay used: immunoSEQ multiplex PCR; TCRdb lists only in-frame clones, some missing. Of tens of thousands of clones in the sample, about 90% were seen once. This chain uses TRBV9 with TRBJ2-2; TRBD2 matches 15 bases. Sequencing was performed on unsorted PBMCs, taken 2 years after starting antiretroviral therapy. The TCR sequence derives from a man between 50 and 59 years old with HIV. The DNA of the CDR3 is TGTGCCAGCAGCGTAGGGGGACTAGCGGGAGGCGCGAACACCGGGGAGCTGTTTTTT. Protein sequence: CASSVGGLAGGANTGELFF.